A selection of T cell receptor beta chains follows, all from one sample in a study of tumor and adjacent non-tumor tissue in lung cancer. MiXCR, run by TCRdb on the multiplex PCR reads, gives a single entry per CDR3 protein. This table holds 70,000 to 90,000 distinct CDR3 sequences, around 85% found once. The sequenced material came from lung tumor tissue. The origin of the receptors is a woman aged 45-59 years with non-small cell lung cancer. The conserved cysteine and the conserved F or W are not part of the CDR3 here. Part of the rows lack a size; the others show once, few, many or a class for expanded clones.

v_call: TRBV12-3/TRBV12-4
j_call: TRBJ1-5
clone_size: .
cdr3_aa: ASSLAENQPRH

v_call: TRBV20-1
j_call: TRBJ2-3
clone_size: .
cdr3_aa: SDRGVVAELTDTQY

v_call: TRBV28
j_call: TRBJ2-5
clone_size: .
cdr3_aa: ASSAPRLARFQETQY

v_call: TRBV29-1
j_call: TRBJ2-2
clone_size: few
cdr3_aa: SVKLTGRTGELF

v_call: TRBV20-1
j_call: TRBJ2-5
clone_size: .
cdr3_aa: SADSNKETQH

v_call: TRBV20-1
j_call: TRBJ2-1
clone_size: .
cdr3_aa: NASIPGTTYNEQF

v_call: TRBV14
j_call: TRBJ2-7
clone_size: .
cdr3_aa: ASSQGHRTENVYEQY

v_call: TRBV10-3
j_call: TRBJ1-4
clone_size: .
cdr3_aa: VISEGGSRLNEKLF

v_call: TRBV10-3
j_call: TRBJ1-6
clone_size: .
cdr3_aa: AISESTRNSPLH

v_call: TRBV5-5
j_call: TRBJ2-1
clone_size: .
cdr3_aa: ASSIEAKQF

v_call: TRBV20-1
j_call: TRBJ2-3
clone_size: .
cdr3_aa: NARHAKRLAERTNKQY

v_call: TRBV28
j_call: TRBJ1-6
clone_size: .
cdr3_aa: ASCLYGWRRSPLH

v_call: TRBV29-1
j_call: TRBJ2-3
clone_size: .
cdr3_aa: IVGAISADTQY

v_call: TRBV4-1
j_call: TRBJ1-1
clone_size: .
cdr3_aa: ASSQDRYRVGTETF

v_call: TRBV4-3
j_call: TRBJ1-1
clone_size: .
cdr3_aa: ASSQDPTDRAKAF

v_call: TRBV20-1
j_call: TRBJ2-2
clone_size: .
cdr3_aa: NATTIGILGAGELF

v_call: TRBV11-2
j_call: TRBJ2-5
clone_size: .
cdr3_aa: ATSLRETQY

v_call: TRBV30
j_call: TRBJ1-4
clone_size: .
cdr3_aa: VWSQEGEKLF

v_call: TRBV20-1
j_call: TRBJ2-3
clone_size: .
cdr3_aa: SATKLGDTGTQY

v_call: TRBV11-2
j_call: TRBJ1-1
clone_size: many
cdr3_aa: ASSRGGAGPWGNTEAF

v_call: TRBV20-1
j_call: TRBJ1-2
clone_size: .
cdr3_aa: SGTNYGNT

v_call: TRBV11-2
j_call: TRBJ2-5
clone_size: .
cdr3_aa: ASRSGQNREAQY